These T cell receptor beta chains were read from a single sample in a study of cytomegalovirus exposure and HLA in healthy donors. Clones were read by immunoSEQ multiplex PCR, and TCRdb kept only the in-frame ones, dropping some. The data contain about 250,000 clones, about 88% of them singletons. Material: PBMCs. Every receptor here comes from a man aged 18 to 30 in good health and CMV-seropositive. Both conserved end residues are part of each CDR3. D genes are given only for firm matches. The size of a clone is reported for some rows only, either as once, few or many, or as a class for expanded clones.

clone_size	v_call	d_call	j_call	cdr3_nt	cdr3_aa
.	TRBV29-1	.	TRBJ2-1	TGCAGCGTGGATCGCAGGGTATCTGAGCAGTTCTTC	CSVDRRVSEQFF
.	TRBV30	.	TRBJ2-3	TGTGCCTGGAGGGCCGGCTCATCTAGCACAGATACGCAGTATTTT	CAWRAGSSSTDTQYF
.	TRBV6-5	TRBD1	TRBJ1-1	TGTGCCAGCAGTCGGGACAGGGGGATGAACACTGAAGCTTTCTTT	CASSRDRGMNTEAFF
.	TRBV6-5	.	TRBJ1-1	TGTGCCAGCTCTACGGACCTCCGGGGGACTGAAGCTTTCTTT	CASSTDLRGTEAFF
.	TRBV7-8	.	TRBJ2-1	TGTGCCAGCTGGTCGGGACGGTGGGAAAATGAGCAGTTCTTC	CASWSGRWENEQFF
once	TRBV4-1	.	TRBJ1-2	TGCGCCAGCAGCCTGCGACGACAGGCGGTCTATGGCTACACCTTC	CASSLRRQAVYGYTF
.	TRBV9	TRBD2	TRBJ2-2	TGTGCCAGCAGCGTAGGAAGCGGGAGGAACGGGGAGCTGTTTTTT	CASSVGSGRNGELFF
.	TRBV27	.	TRBJ2-2	TGTGCCAGCAGTTTAGTCAGCGTGCAAGCGGGCCCCACCGGGGAGCTGTTTTTT	CASSLVSVQAGPTGELFF
.	TRBV4-1	TRBD1	TRBJ1-3	TGCGCCAGCAGCCACCTCGACAGGGAGGACACCATATATTTT	CASSHLDREDTIYF
.	TRBV10-3	.	TRBJ2-6	TGTGCCATCAGTGACCCCCGGGACACCAACTCTGGGGCCAACGTCCTGACTTTC	CAISDPRDTNSGANVLTF
.	TRBV29-1	TRBD1	TRBJ2-3	TGCAGCCTAGAACGGGGTGACAGGGTAGATACGCAGTATTTT	CSLERGDRVDTQYF
few	TRBV4-2	.	TRBJ1-2	TGTGCCAGCAGCCAAGATTCCATGAATGGCTACACCTTC	CASSQDSMNGYTF
.	TRBV5-1	.	TRBJ2-5	TGCGCCAGCAGGACAGAGCCCCAAGAGACCCAGTACTTC	CASRTEPQETQYF
.	TRBV27	TRBD1	TRBJ2-7	TGTGCCAGCAGTTTCAGGACAGGGGGCTACGAGCAGTACTTC	CASSFRTGGYEQYF
.	TRBV29-1	.	TRBJ1-1	TGCAGCGCTAATTCGGCGGGTACTGAAGCTTTCTTT	CSANSAGTEAFF
.	TRBV5-1	.	TRBJ1-2	TGCGCCAGCACCTTGACGGGGTTTAACTATGGCTACACCTTC	CASTLTGFNYGYTF
.	TRBV5-1	.	TRBJ2-1	TGCGCCAGCAGCTCTCTCACCGCTAGCTCCTACAATGAGCAGTTCTTC	CASSSLTASSYNEQFF
.	TRBV28	TRBD1	TRBJ2-1	TGTGCCAGCAGTTTCAGGGGGCGAAAGGATGAGCAGTTCTTC	CASSFRGRKDEQFF
few	TRBV7-9	.	TRBJ2-5	TGTGCCAGCAGTTTGTCCCCCGAGACCCAGTACTTC	CASSLSPETQYF
.	TRBV4-3	.	TRBJ2-1	TGCGCCAGCAGCCCAAGCAGATTGAATGAGCAGTTCTTC	CASSPSRLNEQFF
.	TRBV18	.	TRBJ1-2	TGTGCCAGCTCACCGAAGACAGGCAATTATGGCTACACCTTC	CASSPKTGNYGYTF
few	TRBV6-1	.	TRBJ1-2	TGTGCCAGCCAGAGGGAGGCGAACTATGGCTACACCTTC	CASQREANYGYTF
.	TRBV4-2	TRBD2	TRBJ2-5	TGTGCCAGCAGCCGAGAAGCGGGGTCCCAAGAGACCCAGTACTTC	CASSREAGSQETQYF
.	TRBV19	.	TRBJ2-7	TGTGCCAGTAGTATACACAGGGATCCGTCGTACGAGCAGTACTTC	CASSIHRDPSYEQYF
.	TRBV18	TRBD2	TRBJ2-1	TGTGCCAGCTCACCAGTGGAAGGACTAGCGGGAGGGGGTGAGCAGTTCTTC	CASSPVEGLAGGGEQFF
.	TRBV25-1	.	TRBJ1-2	TGTGCCAGCAGTGAACACGAACCTTTTGGTCCCTATGGCTACACCTTC	CASSEHEPFGPYGYTF
once	TRBV29-1	.	TRBJ2-2	TGCGGCGTTACGCCTGACGTGAACACCGGGGAGCTGTTTTTT	CGVTPDVNTGELFF